This TCR beta chain is drawn from a study of response to subunit inactivated influenza vaccine. TCRdb passed the RT-PCR reads through MiXCR, listing each CDR3 protein once. The sample shows around 600,000 distinct CDR3 sequences, approximately 11% of them seen only once. Germline V gene data show CDR1 as SGHRS and CDR2 as YFSETQ. The V and J ends lost 4 bases and 5 bases respectively, with 16 bases between them. The CDR3 is 14 residues long. The sample holds many counts of this clonotype. These records were also assigned to another study, of T cells expressing NK-cell markers. That investigation notes: For TCR beta, cDNA was produced by 5'RACE template switching with UMIs. Sorted CD3+CD56-NKG2C+, CD3+CD56+NKG2C+ and CD3+CD56+NKG2C- T cells supplied the TCR beta repertoires. Expanded NKG2C+ T cell clones had unclear HCMV specificity.

The sequence was obtained from a man in his fifties or sixties who received an inactivated influenza vaccine. The chain employs TRBV5-1 and TRBJ2-7; a weak D match, TRBD2 (6 bases). This specimen was PBMCs from blood, taken on the day of vaccination. The CDR3 loop reads CASSIIAADHEQYF. The CDR3 bases are TGCGCCAGCAGCATCATAGCGGCTGATCACGAGCAGTACTTC.